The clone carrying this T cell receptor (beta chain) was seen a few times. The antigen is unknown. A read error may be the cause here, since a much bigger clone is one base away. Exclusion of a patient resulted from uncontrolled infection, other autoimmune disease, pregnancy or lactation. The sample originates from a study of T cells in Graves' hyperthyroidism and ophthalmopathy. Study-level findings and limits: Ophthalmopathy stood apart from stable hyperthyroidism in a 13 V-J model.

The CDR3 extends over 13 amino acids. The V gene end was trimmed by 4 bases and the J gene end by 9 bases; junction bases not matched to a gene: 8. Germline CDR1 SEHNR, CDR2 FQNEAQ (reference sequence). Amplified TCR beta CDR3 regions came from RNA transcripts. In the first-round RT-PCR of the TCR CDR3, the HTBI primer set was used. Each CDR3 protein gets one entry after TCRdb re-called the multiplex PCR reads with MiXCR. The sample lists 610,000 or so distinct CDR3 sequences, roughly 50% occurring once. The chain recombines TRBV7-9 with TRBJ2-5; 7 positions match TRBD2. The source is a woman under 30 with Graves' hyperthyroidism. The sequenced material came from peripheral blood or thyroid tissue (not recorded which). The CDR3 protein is CASSSREDPSQYF. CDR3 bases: TGTGCCAGCAGCTCCCGGGAGGACCCTTCCCAGTACTTC.